One sample yielded the 15 T cell receptor beta chains listed below, sequenced in a study of blood T cell repertoires in COVID-19. Method: immunoSEQ multiplex PCR; TCRdb's copy keeps in-frame clones and lacks some. This sample yields 200,000 to 250,000 clones, of which around 80% are seen a single time; about a sixth belongs to the top ten. Sequenced sample: peripheral blood. These receptor sequences come from a woman older than 75 with active or convalescent COVID-19.

This clone was counted a single time. V is TRBV5-1 and J is TRBJ1-2, with D possibly TRBD1 on 6 matching bases. V lost 7 bases to trimming and J lost 4 bases, with 17 bases between them. The CDR3 covers 14 residues. Germline V gene lookup returns CDR1 SGHRS and CDR2 YFSETQ. The CDR3 protein is CASGPFQGFYGYTF. The DNA of the CDR3 is TGCGCCAGCGGACCCTTTCAGGGGTTCTATGGCTACACCTTC.

The chain recombines TRBV7-2 with TRBJ2-1, with TRBD2 matching 7 bases. The germline CDR1 and CDR2 sequences are SGHTA and FQGNSA. Unmatched junction bases numbered 5, after V lost 1 base and J lost 2 bases. CDR3 length: 16 amino acids. The DNA of the CDR3 is TGTGCCAGCAGCTTAGTGGGCGGGAGAACCTACAATGAGCAGTTCTTC. It is translated as CASSLVGGRTYNEQFF.

This chain links TRBV9 with TRBJ2-3; TRBD2 matches 8 bases. The CDR3 is 15 residues long. Germline-derived CDR1 and CDR2 are SGDLS and YYNGEE. J lost 6 bases, V lost 0 bases, and 6 bases had no gene match. CDR3 bases: TGTGCCAGCAGCGTAGATGGTAGCGGGGTTGATACGCAGTATTTT. This translates into CASSVDGSGVDTQYF. The full variable domain, completed using reference TRBV9 and TRBJ2-3, is DSGVTQTPKHLITATGQRVTLRCSPRSGDLSVYWYQQSLDQGLQFLIQYYNGEERAKGNILERFSAQQFPDLHSELNLSSLELGDSALYFCASSVDGSGVDTQYFGPGTRLTVL.

V gene TRBV5-6 combines with J gene TRBJ1-6, with no clear D. Germline CDR1 SGHDT, CDR2 YYEEEE. The CDR3 has 12 amino acids. V was pared by 3 bases and J by 9 bases, with 7 bases between. CDR3 coding DNA: TGTGCCAGCAGCTGGAGAGGTTCACCCCTCCACTTT. This encodes CASSWRGSPLHF.

The chain employs TRBV4-2 and TRBJ1-4, with unresolved D. V shed 0 bases and J shed 0 bases, with 5 bases lying between them. The CDR3 sequence is 15 residues long. Looked up from germline, CDR1 is LGHNA and CDR2 is YNFKEQ. CDR3 loop: CASSQDAATNEKLFF. The CDR3 nucleotides are TGTGCCAGCAGCCAAGACGCAGCAACTAATGAAAAACTGTTTTTT.

This chain joins TRBV7-2 and TRBJ1-5; D is perhaps TRBD1 (6 bases). Germline CDR1 SGHTA, CDR2 FQGNSA. Trimming removed 1 base at V and 5 bases at J, with 12 bases between. CDR3 length equals 15 residues. CDR3 in DNA: TGTGCCAGCAGCTTAGAGGGGGGGCCCCATCAGCCCCAGCATTTT. This codes for CASSLEGGPHQPQHF.

The V call is TRBV7-9, the J call TRBJ2-3, with TRBD2 as a possible D gene (5 bases). Germline V gene data show CDR1 as SEHNR and CDR2 as FQNEAQ (reference sequence). This CDR3 comprises 16 residues. The V end lost 6 bases, the J end lost 0 bases, and 16 bases lay between the germline ends. The CDR3 protein is CASSSTTRTSTDTQYF. The DNA of the CDR3 is TGTGCCAGCAGTTCAACTACGCGGACTAGCACAGATACGCAGTATTTT.

The V call is TRBV6-6, the J call TRBJ1-4, with TRBD1 matching over 8 bases. The germline V gene encodes CDR1 MNHNY and CDR2 SVGAGI (reference sequence). CDR3 size: 16 residues. After removal of 4 bases from V and 5 bases from J, the junction contained 9 bases not matched to a gene. CDR3 sequence reads: CASSSTTTGENEKLFF. The CDR3 DNA is TGTGCCAGCAGTTCGACCACGACAGGGGAAAATGAAAAACTGTTTTTT.

This clone showed up just a few times. CDR3 in amino acids: CASSFDPGQVATGELFF. In DNA form, the CDR3 reads TGCGCCAGCAGCTTTGATCCCGGACAGGTGGCCACCGGGGAGCTGTTTTTT. The rearrangement links TRBV5-1 to TRBJ2-2, with 7 nucleotides matching TRBD1. The CDR3 is made up of 17 amino acids. Trimming cost V 2 bases and J 4 bases; bases outside gene matches: 11. Germline loops: CDR1 SGHRS, CDR2 YFSETQ.

This chain joins TRBV23-1 and TRBJ1-2, with D possibly being TRBD1 (6 bases). TRBV23-1 is given ORF status, its function remaining uncertain. The CDR3 has 15 amino acids. V lost 7 bases to trimming and J lost 5 bases, with 20 bases between them. This CDR3 is CASIQRNREFYGYTF. The CDR3 DNA reads TGCGCCAGCATCCAACGAAACAGGGAATTTTATGGCTACACCTTC.

The CDR3 DNA is TGTGCCAGCACGAACAGGGGATCGAACACTGAAGCTTTCTTT. It yields the protein CASTNRGSNTEAFF. The chain employs TRBV5-6 and TRBJ1-1; 7 positions match TRBD1. The trim removed 6 bases at V and 1 base at J, leaving 6 bases unmatched. Germline lookup yields CDR1 SGHDT and CDR2 YYEEEE. The CDR3 sequence is 14 residues long.

V is TRBV11-2 and J is TRBJ1-2; 10 bases match TRBD1. The germline gives CDR1 SGHAT, CDR2 FQNNGV. V was clipped by 5 bases and J by 2 bases; unmatched bases: 11. The CDR3 covers 17 residues. The CDR3 nucleotides read TGTGCCAGCAGCCGCGCTCGGGACAGGGGTAGGAACTATGGCTACACCTTC. It translates to CASSRARDRGRNYGYTF.

This clone was counted between two and nine times. CDR3 region: CASTRQAFGANVLTF. DNA for the CDR3: TGTGCCAGTACCCGACAGGCCTTTGGGGCCAACGTCCTGACTTTC. V usage is TRBV19 and J usage is TRBJ2-6; the D gene is possibly TRBD1 (6 bases). CDR3 size: 15 residues. V shed 7 bases and J shed 3 bases, with 13 bases lying between them. Germline V gene lookup returns CDR1 LNHDA and CDR2 SQIVND (reference sequence).

Only one count was recorded for this clone. The chain recombines TRBV6-5 with TRBJ2-6; tentative D call: TRBD2 (5 bases). CDR3 length equals 13 residues. In germline, CDR1 is MNHEY, CDR2 SVGAGI. With 6 bases removed from V and 3 bases from J, the gap between germline ends came to 6 bases. As DNA, the CDR3 is TGTGCCAGCAGGAGGGATGGGGCCAACGTCCTGACTTTC. Its translation: CASRRDGANVLTF.

V is TRBV25-1 and J is TRBJ2-3; 7 bases fit TRBD1. Germline lookup yields CDR1 MGHDK and CDR2 SYGVNS. Losses at the gene ends were 6 bases for V and 0 bases for J; bases not matched to a gene: 3. The CDR3 sequence is 14 residues long. The CDR3 spells CASRRDSSTDTQYF. The CDR3 DNA reads TGTGCCAGCAGAAGGGACAGTAGCACAGATACGCAGTATTTT.